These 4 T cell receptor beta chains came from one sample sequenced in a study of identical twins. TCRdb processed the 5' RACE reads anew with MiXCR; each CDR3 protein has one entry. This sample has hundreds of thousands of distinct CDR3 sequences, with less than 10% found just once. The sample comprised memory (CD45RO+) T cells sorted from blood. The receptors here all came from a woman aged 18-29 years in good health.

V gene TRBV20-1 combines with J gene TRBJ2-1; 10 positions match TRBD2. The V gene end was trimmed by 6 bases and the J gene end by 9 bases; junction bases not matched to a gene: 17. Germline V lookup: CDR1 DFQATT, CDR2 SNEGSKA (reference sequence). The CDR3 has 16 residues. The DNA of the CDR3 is TGCAGTGCCTCTCCCGGGGCTAGCGGGAGCGAGGGTGAGCAGTTCTTC. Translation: CSASPGASGSEGEQFF.

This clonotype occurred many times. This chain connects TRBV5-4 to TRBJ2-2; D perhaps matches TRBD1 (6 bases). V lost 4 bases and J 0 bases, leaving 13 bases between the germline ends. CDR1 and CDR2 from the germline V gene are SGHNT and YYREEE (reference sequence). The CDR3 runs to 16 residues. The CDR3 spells CASSPRTESNTGELFF. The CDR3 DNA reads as TGTGCCAGCAGCCCTCGGACAGAATCGAACACCGGGGAGCTGTTTTTT.

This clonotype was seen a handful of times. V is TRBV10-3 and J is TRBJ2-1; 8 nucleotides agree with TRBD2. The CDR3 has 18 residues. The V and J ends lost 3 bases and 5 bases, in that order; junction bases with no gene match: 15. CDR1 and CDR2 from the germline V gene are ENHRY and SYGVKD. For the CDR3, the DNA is TGTGCCATCAGTGAAAGAACGGGGGGGGCTCTGTACGACAATGAGCAGTTCTTC. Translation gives CAISERTGGALYDNEQFF.

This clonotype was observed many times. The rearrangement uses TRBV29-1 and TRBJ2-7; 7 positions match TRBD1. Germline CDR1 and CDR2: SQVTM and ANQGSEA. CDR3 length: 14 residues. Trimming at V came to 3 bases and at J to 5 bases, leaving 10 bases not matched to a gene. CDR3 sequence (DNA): TGCAGCGTTGAGACAGGGAGATCTTCTGACGAGCAGTACTTC. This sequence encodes CSVETGRSSDEQYF.